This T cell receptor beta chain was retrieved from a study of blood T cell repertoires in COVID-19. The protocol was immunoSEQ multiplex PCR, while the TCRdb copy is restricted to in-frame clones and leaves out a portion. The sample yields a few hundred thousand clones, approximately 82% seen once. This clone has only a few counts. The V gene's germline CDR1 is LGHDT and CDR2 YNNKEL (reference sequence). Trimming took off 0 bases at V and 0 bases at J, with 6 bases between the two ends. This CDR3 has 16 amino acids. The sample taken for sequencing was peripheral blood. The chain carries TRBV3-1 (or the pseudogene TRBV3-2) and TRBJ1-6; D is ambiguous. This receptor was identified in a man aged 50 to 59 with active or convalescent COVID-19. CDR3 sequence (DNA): TGTGCCAGCAGCCAAGAAGGGAGCTCCTATAATTCACCCCTCCACTTT. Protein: CASSQEGSSYNSPLHF.